The rows below give T cell receptor beta chains drawn from one sample of a study of blood T cells in healthy people across ages. In TCRdb, the 5' RACE reads were re-called with MiXCR into one record per CDR3 protein. Of approximately 820,000 distinct CDR3 sequences listed, more than 40% were seen once; the top ten hold about a fifth. Source material: blood. The source of these receptors is a man in his sixties in good health. The CDR3 runs from the conserved cysteine through the conserved F or W. D genes are given only for firm matches. Clone size is stated in some rows and not others, as once, few, many or a class when expanded.

J,D,V,size,DNA,CDR3
TRBJ2-1,TRBD2,TRBV20-1,.,TGCAGTGCTAGAGATCGGGGCGGGGGGGCCTACAATGAGCAGTTCTTC,CSARDRGGGAYNEQFF
TRBJ2-3,TRBD1,TRBV20-1,.,TGCAGTGCTAACGGGGACAGCCAGTTTTCAGATACGCAGTATTTT,CSANGDSQFSDTQYF
TRBJ2-7,.,TRBV4-1,.,TGCGTCAGCAGCCAAGATGTCCCAACTGGAGCCACCCAGTACTTC,CVSSQDVPTGATQYF
TRBJ2-7,.,TRBV28,many,TGTGCCAGCAGTCTTGCGGGCAGGGTCTACGAGCAGTACTTC,CASSLAGRVYEQYF
TRBJ2-3,.,TRBV20-1,.,TGCAGTGCTAGAGATCCGGGTTGGACAGATACGCAGTATTTT,CSARDPGWTDTQYF
TRBJ2-7,.,TRBV2,.,TGTGCCAGCAGTTATCGGACTACCAACTCGGGCTACGAGCAGTACTTC,CASSYRTTNSGYEQYF
TRBJ1-2,.,TRBV7-2,.,TGTGCCAGCAGCCCCCACGGGGGGGACTATGGCTACACCTTC,CASSPHGGDYGYTF
TRBJ2-1,.,TRBV27,few,TGTGCCAGCAGTTATCTAGAAGAGCAGTTCTTC,CASSYLEEQFF
TRBJ1-4,.,TRBV6-1,.,TGTGCCAGCAGTTCCCCGGACCGGGCGGAAGAAAAACTGTTTTTT,CASSSPDRAEEKLFF
TRBJ1-5,.,TRBV4-3,few,TGCGCCAGCAGCCCTCGGATCGAGGGAGGCAGGCAGCCCCAGCATTTT,CASSPRIEGGRQPQHF
TRBJ1-2,TRBD1,TRBV9,.,TGTGCCAGCAGCTTTAGGGGGGACAGGGGCAACTATGGCTACACCTTC,CASSFRGDRGNYGYTF
TRBJ2-3,TRBD2,TRBV20-1,.,TGCAGTGCCCGGACTAGCGGGGGGGTGGATACGCAGTATTTT,CSARTSGGVDTQYF
TRBJ2-1,.,TRBV18,.,TGTGCCAGCTCGCCCGACGCCGGTGAGCAGTTCTTC,CASSPDAGEQFF
TRBJ2-5,.,TRBV5-1,few,TGCGCCAGCAGCTTGGCGGGCACAGAACAAGAGACCCAGTACTTC,CASSLAGTEQETQYF
TRBJ1-6,TRBD1,TRBV20-1,.,TGCAGTGCTAGGACCCCGGGACAGGGCGTTTCACCCCTCCACTTT,CSARTPGQGVSPLHF
TRBJ2-7,TRBD2,TRBV20-1,.,TGCAGTGCTAGTACTGGACTAGCGGGGGGGCGGGTCTACGAGCAGTACTTC,CSASTGLAGGRVYEQYF
TRBJ2-3,TRBD2,TRBV20-1,.,TGCAGTGCATACGACACTAGCGGGGGAACAGATACGCAGTATTTT,CSAYDTSGGTDTQYF
TRBJ1-2,.,TRBV4-3,few,TGCGCCAGCAGCCAAGATGAATTAGGGGGAGCGCACTATGGCTACACCTTC,CASSQDELGGAHYGYTF
TRBJ2-7,TRBD2,TRBV7-2,.,TGTGCCAGCAGCTTACTGCTAGCGGCCTCCTACGAGCAGTACTTC,CASSLLLAASYEQYF
TRBJ2-5,.,TRBV21-1,few,TGTGCCAGCAGCAAAAACAGGGGGCAAGAGACCCAGTACTTC,CASSKNRGQETQYF
TRBJ2-7,.,TRBV7-9,few,TGTGCCAGCAGCCGGGGCAGGGTGAGCGACTACGAGCAGTACTTC,CASSRGRVSDYEQYF
TRBJ2-5,TRBD2,TRBV7-6,.,TGTGCCAGCAGCTTGCGCTCACGACTAGCCACTTCGGAGACCCAGTACTTC,CASSLRSRLATSETQYF
TRBJ2-5,.,TRBV29-1,.,TGCAGCGTTCGGGCCTGGCAGGGACCCGAGACCCAGTACTTC,CSVRAWQGPETQYF
TRBJ1-4,.,TRBV7-2,.,TGTGCCGTCGCGGGGCCAAATGAAAAACTGTTTTTT,CAVAGPNEKLFF
TRBJ1-6,TRBD1,TRBV7-8,.,TGTGCCAGCAGCAGGGGACAGGGGATGGATTCACCCCTCCACTTT,CASSRGQGMDSPLHF
TRBJ1-1,.,TRBV6-1,.,TGTGCCAGCAGTGAAGGTCGGCTCACAAACACTGAAGCTTTCTTT,CASSEGRLTNTEAFF
TRBJ2-7,TRBD1,TRBV20-1,.,TGCAGTGCTAGAGACCCCGGGACAGGGGTGTCCTACGAGCAGTACTTC,CSARDPGTGVSYEQYF
TRBJ2-7,.,TRBV2,.,TGTGCCAGCAGTGAAGTCGGATACCGCTCCTACGAGCAGTACTTC,CASSEVGYRSYEQYF
TRBJ2-7,TRBD1,TRBV11-3,few,TGTGCCAGCAGCTTAGTCGCAGGCGATGGCGGGACAGGGAGCTCCTACGAGCAGTACTTC,CASSLVAGDGGTGSSYEQYF
TRBJ2-5,TRBD2,TRBV5-1,once,TGCGCCAGCAGCTTGACTAGCGGGGGGGGAGGGACCCAGTACTTC,CASSLTSGGGGTQYF
TRBJ2-7,.,TRBV4-1,many,TGCGCCAGCAGCCCCGAACAGGGCTACGAGCAGTACTTC,CASSPEQGYEQYF
TRBJ2-1,TRBD2,TRBV11-2,.,TGTGCCAGCAGATCCAGCGGGGGGGCCGGCAATGAGCAGTTCTTC,CASRSSGGAGNEQFF
TRBJ1-3,.,TRBV7-8,.,TGTGCCAGCAGCTTGGGGGGAGGAAACACCATATATTTT,CASSLGGGNTIYF
TRBJ1-1,TRBD1,TRBV20-1,many,TGCAGTGCGGCTGGGACAGGTAGTAAAGCTTTCTTT,CSAAGTGSKAFF
TRBJ2-3,.,TRBV3-1,.,TGTGCCAGCAGCCAACACCGCGCAAATACGCAGTATTTT,CASSQHRANTQYF
TRBJ2-5,.,TRBV29-1,.,TGCAGCGTTATGGGAGAGACCCAGTACTTC,CSVMGETQYF
TRBJ2-1,.,TRBV27,once,TGTGCCAGCAGTTCTGTACCGATAGTCAGGCGAACGGTCAATGAGCAGTTCTTC,CASSSVPIVRRTVNEQFF
TRBJ1-2,.,TRBV20-1,few,TGCAGTGCTAGGGGTTGGGACGGTGGCTACACCTTC,CSARGWDGGYTF
TRBJ2-1,TRBD2,TRBV20-1,.,TGCAGTGCTGTCGGGGGGTCGTACTCCTACAATGAGCAGTTCTTC,CSAVGGSYSYNEQFF
TRBJ2-3,TRBD2,TRBV12-3/TRBV12-4,few,TGTGCCAGCAGTTGGGCGGGGGGCACAGATACGCAGTATTTT,CASSWAGGTDTQYF
TRBJ2-2,TRBD1,TRBV6-2/TRBV6-3,.,TGTGCCAGCAGCGACAGGGGGGGACCCGGGGAGCTGTTTTTT,CASSDRGGPGELFF
TRBJ2-7,TRBD2,TRBV10-3,.,TGTGCCATCAGTCCTAGCGGGGGAAGCACCTACGAGCAGTACTTC,CAISPSGGSTYEQYF
TRBJ2-2,.,TRBV9,.,TGTGCCAGCAGCCCACCGCGAACCGGGGAGCTGTTTTTT,CASSPPRTGELFF
TRBJ2-3,TRBD2,TRBV18,once,TGTGCCAGCTCACCACGGGCGGGGGGCACAGATACGCAGTATTTT,CASSPRAGGTDTQYF
TRBJ1-4,.,TRBV7-9,.,TGTGCCAGCAGCTGGAGCGAACCAAACGAAAAACTGTTTTTT,CASSWSEPNEKLFF